This TCR beta chain was sequenced in a study of PD-1 blockade in classical Hodgkin lymphoma. At the level of the study: Nivolumab dosing for patients was 3 mg/kg, administered intravenously every 2 weeks.

CDR3 size: 14 residues. The V and J ends lost 1 base and 7 bases respectively, with 8 bases between them. Germline values: CDR1 KGHSH, CDR2 LQKENI. The sample's time point: cycle 4 day 1 (C4D1), after less than 7 weeks of nivolumab. Every single patient, without exception, relapsed after autologous stem cell transplantation, and brentuximab vedotin exposure varied. Clones were read by immunoSEQ multiplex PCR, and TCRdb kept only the in-frame ones, dropping some. This sample has roughly 60,000 clones, with roughly nine tenths found just once. This chain joins TRBV18 and TRBJ1-6; no reliable D call. Sequencing was performed on peripheral blood mononuclear cells (PBMCs), taken before the fourth cycle of nivolumab. This TCR derives from a human donor with classical Hodgkin lymphoma. The CDR3 loop reads CASSPQDRNSPLHF. The CDR3 DNA sequence: TGTGCCAGCTCACCACAGGACCGGAATTCACCCCTCCACTTT.